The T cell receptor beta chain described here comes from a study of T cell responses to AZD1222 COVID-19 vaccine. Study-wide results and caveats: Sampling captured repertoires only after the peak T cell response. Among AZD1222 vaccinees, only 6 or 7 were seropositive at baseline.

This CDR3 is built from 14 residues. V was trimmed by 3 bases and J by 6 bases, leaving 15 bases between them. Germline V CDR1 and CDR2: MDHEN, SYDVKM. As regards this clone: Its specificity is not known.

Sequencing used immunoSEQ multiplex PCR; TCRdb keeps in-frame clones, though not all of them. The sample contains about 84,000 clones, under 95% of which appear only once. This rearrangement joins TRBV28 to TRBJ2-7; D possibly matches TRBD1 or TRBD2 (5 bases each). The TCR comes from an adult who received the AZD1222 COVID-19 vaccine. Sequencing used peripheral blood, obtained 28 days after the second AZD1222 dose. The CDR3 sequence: CASSLGVRSGEQYF. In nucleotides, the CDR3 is TGTGCCAGCAGTTTGGGGGTCAGGTCGGGCGAGCAGTACTTC.